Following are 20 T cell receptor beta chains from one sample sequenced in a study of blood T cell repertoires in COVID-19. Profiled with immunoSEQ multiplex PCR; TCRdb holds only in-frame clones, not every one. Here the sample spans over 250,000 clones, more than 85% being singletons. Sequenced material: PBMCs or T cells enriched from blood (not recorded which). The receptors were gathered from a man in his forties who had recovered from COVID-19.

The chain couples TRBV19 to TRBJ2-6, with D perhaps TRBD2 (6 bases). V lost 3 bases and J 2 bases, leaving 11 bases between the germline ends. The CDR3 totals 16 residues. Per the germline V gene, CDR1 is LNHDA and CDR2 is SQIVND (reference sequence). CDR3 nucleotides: TGTGCCAGTAGTATGGGCAGGAGGGCTGGGGCCAACGTCCTGACTTTC. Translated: CASSMGRRAGANVLTF.

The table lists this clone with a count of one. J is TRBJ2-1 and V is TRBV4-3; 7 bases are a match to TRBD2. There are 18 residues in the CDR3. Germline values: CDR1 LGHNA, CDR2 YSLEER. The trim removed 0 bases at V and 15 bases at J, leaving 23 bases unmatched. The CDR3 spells CASSQDRAGVISYNDLFF. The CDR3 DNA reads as TGCGCCAGCAGCCAAGACAGGGCGGGAGTTATCTCCTACAATGATCTGTTCTTC.

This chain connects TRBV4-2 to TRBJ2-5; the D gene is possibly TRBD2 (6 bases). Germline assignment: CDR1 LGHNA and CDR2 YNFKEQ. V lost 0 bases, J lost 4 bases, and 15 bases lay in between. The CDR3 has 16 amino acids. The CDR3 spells CASSQDAAGSTETQYF. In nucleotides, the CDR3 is TGTGCCAGCAGCCAAGATGCGGCGGGAAGCACAGAGACCCAGTACTTC.

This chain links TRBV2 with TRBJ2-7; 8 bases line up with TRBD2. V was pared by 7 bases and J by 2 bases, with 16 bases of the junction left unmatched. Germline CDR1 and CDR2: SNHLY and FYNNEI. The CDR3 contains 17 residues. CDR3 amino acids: CASTGHILAGEPYEQYF. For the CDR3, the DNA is TGTGCCAGCACCGGACATATCCTAGCGGGCGAACCCTACGAGCAGTACTTC.

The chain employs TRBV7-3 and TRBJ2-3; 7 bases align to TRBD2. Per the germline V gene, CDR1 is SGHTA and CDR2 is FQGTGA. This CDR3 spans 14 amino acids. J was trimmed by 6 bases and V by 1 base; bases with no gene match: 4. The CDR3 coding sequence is TGTGCCAGCAGCTTAAGCGGGAGTGACGATACGCAGTATTTT. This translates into CASSLSGSDDTQYF.

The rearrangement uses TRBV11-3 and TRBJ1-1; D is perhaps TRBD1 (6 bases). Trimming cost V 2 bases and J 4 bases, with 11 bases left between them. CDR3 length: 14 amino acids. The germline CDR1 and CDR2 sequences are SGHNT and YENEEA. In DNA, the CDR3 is TGTGCCAGCAGCTTACGGGGGGCAAGCACTGAAGCTTTCTTT. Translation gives CASSLRGASTEAFF.

The CDR3 DNA reads TGTGCCAGCAGACAGGGGGTGGAAAAACTGTTTTTT. This codes for CASRQGVEKLFF. The V and J genes are TRBV6-5 and TRBJ1-4, with 8 bases fitting TRBD1. In germline, CDR1 is MNHEY, CDR2 SVGAGI. The CDR3 runs 12 residues. V dropped 6 bases and J dropped 8; count of bases not matched to a gene: 2.

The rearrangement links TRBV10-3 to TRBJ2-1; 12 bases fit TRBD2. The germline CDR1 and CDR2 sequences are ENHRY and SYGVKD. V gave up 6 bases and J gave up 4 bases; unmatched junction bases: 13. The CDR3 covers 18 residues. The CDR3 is CAIRHSGTSGPLYNEQFF. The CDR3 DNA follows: TGTGCCATCAGACATTCCGGGACTAGCGGGCCACTATACAATGAGCAGTTCTTC.

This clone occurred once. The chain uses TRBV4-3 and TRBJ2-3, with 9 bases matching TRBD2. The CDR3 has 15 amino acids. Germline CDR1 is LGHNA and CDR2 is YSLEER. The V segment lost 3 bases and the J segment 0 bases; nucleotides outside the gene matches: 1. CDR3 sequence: CASSHTSGSTDTQYF. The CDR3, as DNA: TGCGCCAGCAGCCACACTAGCGGGAGCACAGATACGCAGTATTTT.

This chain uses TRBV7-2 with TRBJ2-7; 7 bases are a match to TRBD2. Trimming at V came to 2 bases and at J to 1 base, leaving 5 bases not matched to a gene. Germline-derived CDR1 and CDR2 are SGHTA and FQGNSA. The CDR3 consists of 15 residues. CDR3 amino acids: CASSLFAGESYEQYF. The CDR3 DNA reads TGTGCCAGCAGCTTATTTGCGGGGGAGTCCTACGAGCAGTACTTC.

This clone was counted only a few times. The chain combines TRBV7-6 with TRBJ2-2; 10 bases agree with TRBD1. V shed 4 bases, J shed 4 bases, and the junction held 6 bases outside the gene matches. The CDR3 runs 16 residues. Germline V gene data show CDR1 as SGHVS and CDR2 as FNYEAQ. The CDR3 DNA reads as TGTGCCAGCAGCTGGGGGACAGGGGCGGGCACCGGGGAGCTGTTTTTT. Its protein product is CASSWGTGAGTGELFF.

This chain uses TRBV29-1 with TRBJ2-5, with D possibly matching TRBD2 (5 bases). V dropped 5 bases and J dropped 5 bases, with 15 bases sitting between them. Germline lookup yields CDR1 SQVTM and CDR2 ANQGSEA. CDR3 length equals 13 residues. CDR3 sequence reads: CSVHNLPGETQYF. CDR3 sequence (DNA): TGCAGCGTTCATAACCTTCCGGGGGAGACCCAGTACTTC.

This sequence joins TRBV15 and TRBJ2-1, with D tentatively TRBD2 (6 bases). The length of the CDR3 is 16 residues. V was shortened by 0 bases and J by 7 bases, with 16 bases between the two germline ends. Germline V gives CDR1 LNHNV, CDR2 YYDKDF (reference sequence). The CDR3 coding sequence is TGTGCCACCAGCAGAGATCCCGGGCGGGGCTTTAATGAGCAGTTCTTC. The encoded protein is CATSRDPGRGFNEQFF.

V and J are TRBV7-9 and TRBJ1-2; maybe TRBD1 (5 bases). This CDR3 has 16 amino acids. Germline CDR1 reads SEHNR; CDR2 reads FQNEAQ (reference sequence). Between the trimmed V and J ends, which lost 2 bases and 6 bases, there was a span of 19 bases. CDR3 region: CASSLQGIAQLHGYTF. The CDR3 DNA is TGTGCCAGCAGCTTACAGGGAATTGCGCAGCTCCATGGCTACACCTTC.

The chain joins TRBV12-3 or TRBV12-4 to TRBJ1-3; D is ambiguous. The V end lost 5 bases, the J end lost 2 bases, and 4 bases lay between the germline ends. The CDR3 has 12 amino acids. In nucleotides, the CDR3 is TGTGCCAGCAGTCTTCCTGGAAACACCATATATTTT. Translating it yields CASSLPGNTIYF.

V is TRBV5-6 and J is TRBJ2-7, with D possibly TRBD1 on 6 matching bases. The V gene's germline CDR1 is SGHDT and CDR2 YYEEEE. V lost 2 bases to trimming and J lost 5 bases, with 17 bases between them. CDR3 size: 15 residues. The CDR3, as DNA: TGTGCCAGCAGCTTACAGGGAACATTAGCAAACGAGCAGTACTTC. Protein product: CASSLQGTLANEQYF.

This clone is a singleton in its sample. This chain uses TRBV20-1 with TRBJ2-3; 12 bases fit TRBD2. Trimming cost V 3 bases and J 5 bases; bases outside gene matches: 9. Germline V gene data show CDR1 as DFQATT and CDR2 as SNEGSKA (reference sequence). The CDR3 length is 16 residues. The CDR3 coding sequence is TGCAGTGCTAGTCCGGCTAGCGGGAGGGCCCTAGATACGCAGTATTTT. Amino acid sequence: CSASPASGRALDTQYF.

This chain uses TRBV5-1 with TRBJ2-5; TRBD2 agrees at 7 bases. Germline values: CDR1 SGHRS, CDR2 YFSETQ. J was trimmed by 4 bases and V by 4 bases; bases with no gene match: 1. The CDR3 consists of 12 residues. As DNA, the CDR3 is TGCGCCAGCAGCCCGGGAGGAGAGACCCAGTACTTC. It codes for CASSPGGETQYF.

CDR3 bases: TGTGCCTGGAGCCCAAGCCCATTTGAGAGACAGGGCGAAAGAAAACTGTTTTTT. It is translated as CAWSPSPFERQGERKLFF. The chain combines TRBV30 with TRBJ1-4; 7 bases fit TRBD1. Germline CDR1 and CDR2: GTSNPN and SVGIG (reference sequence). V gave up 3 bases and J gave up 10 bases; unmatched junction bases: 23. CDR3 length: 18 amino acids. The full variable domain, completed using reference TRBV30 and TRBJ1-4, is SQTIHQWPATLVQPVGSPLSLECTVEGTSNPNLYWYRQAAGRGLQLLFYSVGIGQISSEVPQNLSASRPQDRQFILSSKKLLLSDSGFYLCAWSPSPFERQGERKLFFGSGTQLSVL.

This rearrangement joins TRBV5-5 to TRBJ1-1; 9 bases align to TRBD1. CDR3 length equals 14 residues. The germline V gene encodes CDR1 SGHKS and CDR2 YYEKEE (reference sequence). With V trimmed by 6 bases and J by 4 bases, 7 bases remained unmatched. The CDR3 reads CASNQGQGITEAFF. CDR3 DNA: TGTGCCAGCAACCAGGGACAGGGAATCACTGAAGCTTTCTTT.